This T cell receptor (beta chain) was sequenced for a study of T-cell reconstitution after alpha-beta-depleted transplantation in children. Study-wide results and limits: In some patients, recipient T cells and intrathymic progenitors surviving conditioning explained high day-60 diversity. Counts and diversity of T cells one year after transplant came mostly from newly produced T cells. Reported findings indicate that, about two months after transplant, alpha-beta T cells came from several hundred expanded clones, which were derived from non-depleted graft cells.

In the case of this clonotype: What it recognizes is unknown.

CDR3 size: 19 residues. Molecular barcoding with unique molecular identifiers was used for the TCRbeta library. TCRdb passed the PCR reads through MiXCR, listing each CDR3 protein once. Of fewer than 700,000 distinct CDR3 sequences listed, roughly 13% are singletons. The chain uses TRBV12-3 or TRBV12-4 and TRBJ2-2; TRBD2 agrees at 12 bases. The source material was PBMCs, mostly from graft donor cells, sampled 360 days after TCRalphabeta/CD19-depleted stem cell transplant. The TCR was taken from a male patient younger than 18 who had a stem cell transplant for acute myeloid leukemia, so the T cells may come from the graft donor. Here the CDR3 reads CTFSLIRLAGGLGTGELFF. Here the CDR3 DNA reads TGTACCTTCAGTTTAATACGCCTAGCGGGAGGGTTGGGCACCGGGGAGCTGTTTTTT.